This TCR beta chain emerged from a study of blood T cell repertoires in COVID-19. Study-level information: COVID-19 samples collected from the United States, Italy and Spain covered acute and convalescent phases. T cells, B-cell-depleted T cells, or PBMCs provided the cDNA or gDNA that served as material.

Enrolled during active infection, Seattle patients were then followed longitudinally. The CDR3 runs to 15 residues. The ends lost 4 bases at V and 6 bases at J; junction bases unmatched: 13. The germline V gene has CDR1 SGHRS and CDR2 YFSETQ. Authors' data handling: Amplification from reference gene primers served as the basis for estimated nucleated cell counts. Libraries were prepared by immunoSEQ multiplex PCR; TCRdb keeps only in-frame clonotypes and omits some of them. The V and J calls and clone size are taken from that table; D and trimming were inferred from the DNA. The data hold fewer than 200,000 clones, with more than 80% observed a single time.

Sequencing was done on a sample of peripheral blood. The receptor was isolated from a woman older than 75 with COVID-19, enrolled during active disease. V gene TRBV5-1 combines with J gene TRBJ2-7, with 7 bases fitting TRBD1. CDR3 sequence reads: CASSRGGQSAGEQYF. The CDR3 region has the DNA TGCGCCAGCAGCCGAGGGGGACAGTCCGCGGGCGAGCAGTACTTC. The full variable domain, with the rest looked up from reference TRBV5-1 and TRBJ2-7, is KAGVTQTPRYLIKTRGQQVTLSCSPISGHRSVSWYQQTPGQGLQFLFEYFSETQRNKGNFPGRFSGRQFSNSRSEMNVSTLELGDSALYLCASSRGGQSAGEQYFGPGTRLTVT.